The 10 T cell receptor beta chains given below trace back to one sample, sequenced in a study of blood T cell repertoires in COVID-19. Here immunoSEQ multiplex PCR was the method, and the copy in TCRdb shows in-frame clones only, minus some. The data hold under 85,000 clones, with approximately 85% observed a single time. Source material: peripheral blood. These receptors originate from a man aged 70 or older with acute or convalescent COVID-19.

The chain has TRBV24-1 and TRBJ2-1; D gene ambiguous. The V end was cut by 3 bases, the J end by 0 bases, with 8 bases between. Germline-derived CDR1 and CDR2 are KGHDR and SFDVKD. This CDR3 has 15 amino acids. The CDR3 spells CATSDVASSYNEQFF. The DNA for the CDR3 is TGTGCCACCAGTGATGTGGCTAGCTCCTACAATGAGCAGTTCTTC.

Remarks on this clone: This sample also contains other DNA sequences that code for the same CDR3. V and J are TRBV28 and TRBJ1-5, with no clear D. Trimming took off 3 bases at V and 6 bases at J, with 12 bases between the two ends. The germline CDR1 and CDR2 sequences are MDHEN and SYDVKM. This CDR3 has 14 residues. The DNA for the CDR3 is TGTGCCAGCAGTTTTGGCGGGAGAAGTCAGCCCCAGCATTTT. Its protein product is CASSFGGRSQPQHF.

In this sample, this clone turned up once. This chain uses TRBV18 with TRBJ2-2, with 9 nucleotides matching TRBD2. Germline V gene lookup returns CDR1 KGHSH and CDR2 LQKENI. Unmatched junction bases numbered 4, after V lost 1 base and J lost 7 bases. This CDR3 has 15 amino acids. CDR3 sequence (DNA): TGTGCCAGCTCACCACTAGCGGGAGTGAGCGGGGAGCTGTTTTTT. Translating gives CASSPLAGVSGELFF.

This clone appeared a single time. This chain links TRBV2 with TRBJ1-2; D gene unclear. The germline gives CDR1 SNHLY, CDR2 FYNNEI. This CDR3 region has 14 residues. V shed 2 bases and J shed 8 bases, with 15 bases lying between them. CDR3 in DNA: TGTGCCAGCAGTGAAATGAGGGAGATTAGGGGCTACACCTTC. Amino acid sequence: CASSEMREIRGYTF.

V usage is TRBV7-9 and J usage is TRBJ2-7; tentative D call: TRBD1 (5 bases). CDR3 length: 16 amino acids. The germline V gene encodes CDR1 SEHNR and CDR2 FQNEAQ (reference sequence). V was pared by 4 bases and J by 6 bases, with 22 bases between. In DNA form, the CDR3 reads TGTGCCAGCAGCTCCCCCCGAGAGGCAGGGTACGGCGAGCAGTACTTC. It yields the protein CASSSPREAGYGEQYF.

This chain connects TRBV23-1 to TRBJ2-3; D is ambiguous. TRBV23-1 carries the ORF label, with uncertain function. V dropped 4 bases and J dropped 1 base, with 9 bases sitting between them. The CDR3 covers 14 residues. The chain's CDR3 is CASSPPRGTDTQYF. In DNA, the CDR3 is TGCGCCAGCAGTCCACCCCGGGGCACAGATACGCAGTATTTT.

The J gene is TRBJ1-2, the V gene TRBV14, with 10 nucleotides matching TRBD1. After removal of 5 bases from V and 7 bases from J, the junction contained 10 bases not matched to a gene. This CDR3 is 15 amino acids long. The germline V gene has CDR1 SGHDN and CDR2 FVKESK. Written as DNA, the CDR3 is TGTGCCAGCAGCAGCGCCGTGGGACAGGGGTTTGGCTACACCTTC. Its protein product is CASSSAVGQGFGYTF. The full variable domain, with the rest looked up from reference TRBV14 and TRBJ1-2, is EAGVTQFPSHSVIEKGQTVTLRCDPISGHDNLYWYRRVMGKEIKFLLHFVKESKQDESGMPNNRFLAERTGGTYSTLKVQPAELEDSGVYFCASSSAVGQGFGYTFGSGTRLTVV.

The table lists this clone with a few counts. V and J are TRBV5-1 and TRBJ2-2; D may be TRBD1 (6 bases). The ends were cut back, 4 bases at V and 0 bases at J, with 16 bases in the middle. The CDR3 covers 17 residues. Germline V gives CDR1 SGHRS, CDR2 YFSETQ. The CDR3, as DNA: TGCGCCAGCAGCAAATCACCGGGACAAACGAACACCGGGGAGCTGTTTTTT. Translation gives CASSKSPGQTNTGELFF.

This chain connects TRBV5-5 to TRBJ2-7; 8 nucleotides match TRBD2. V trimming: 2 bases; J trimming: 3 bases; junction bases outside the gene matches: 4. Germline V gene data show CDR1 as SGHKS and CDR2 as YYEKEE (reference sequence). The CDR3 contains 14 residues. The CDR3 sequence is CASSFGGVFYEQYF. The DNA of the CDR3 is TGTGCCAGCAGCTTCGGGGGGGTCTTCTACGAGCAGTACTTC.

This clone was found a few times. The CDR3 spells CASSGGTGANTGELFF. The DNA for the CDR3 is TGCGCCAGCAGCGGGGGGACAGGCGCGAACACCGGGGAGCTGTTTTTT. This chain links TRBV5-1 with TRBJ2-2; TRBD1 agrees at 8 bases. There are 16 residues in the CDR3. Trimming cost V 4 bases and J 0 bases; bases outside gene matches: 5. Per the germline V gene, CDR1 is SGHRS and CDR2 is YFSETQ.